This TCR beta chain stems from a study of type 1 and type 2 diabetes patients. The study, taken as a whole, reports: In type 2 diabetes, highly-expanded CD4+ clones took a median around 4.1% of reads.

No donor had another autoimmune disease or recent infection within four weeks. About 9.7 milliliters of peripheral blood were collected from each participant. Genomic DNA was the PCR template. A primer set of 30 forward and 13 reverse primers amplified the CDR3. One entry per CDR3 protein, called by TCRdb with MiXCR from the multiplex PCR reads. The sample contains fewer than 300,000 distinct CDR3 sequences, more than 40% of which appear only once. On this clonotype: Its antigen is currently unknown.

The receptor was derived from a man between 18 and 35 years old with type 2 diabetes. Specimen: peripheral blood mononuclear cells (PBMCs).

Here the CDR3 DNA reads TGTGCCAGCAGTCAATTAGGGACAGGAGCCTCTGGGGCCAACGTCCTGACTTTC. Protein product: CASSQLGTGASGANVLTF. The chain carries TRBV14 and TRBJ2-6; TRBD1 aligns across 8 bases. J was trimmed by 0 bases and V by 6 bases; bases with no gene match: 10. This CDR3 has 18 amino acids. CDR1 SGHDN and CDR2 FVKESK come from the germline V gene. Full variable domain (outside the CDR3, taken from reference TRBV14 and TRBJ2-6): EAGVTQFPSHSVIEKGQTVTLRCDPISGHDNLYWYRRVMGKEIKFLLHFVKESKQDESGMPNNRFLAERTGGTYSTLKVQPAELEDSGVYFCASSQLGTGASGANVLTFGAGSRLTVL.